The entry below gives a single T cell receptor (beta chain) sequence along with its context. Relative to the germline gene, one junction end is altered; a read error may explain this. The sample originates from a study of blood T cell repertoires in COVID-19. Study-wide context: Collection of acute and convalescent COVID-19 samples took place in the United States, Italy and Spain. Sample material is recorded as cDNA or gDNA derived from T cells, B-cell-depleted T cells, or PBMCs.

The assay was immunoSEQ multiplex PCR, and TCRdb's table has in-frame clones only and misses some. The sample yields under 150,000 clones, 80% seen once. CDR1 and CDR2 from the germline V gene are MNHEY and SVGEGT. The CDR3 is 14 amino acids. This receptor was identified in a man in his fifties or sixties with active or convalescent COVID-19. The chain links TRBV6-2 or TRBV6-3 to TRBJ2-2; 9 positions match TRBD2. Sequenced input: peripheral blood. The CDR3 DNA follows: TGTGCCGGCAGTTACATTCCGGGACTAGCTGAGCTGTTTTTT. Translation: CAGSYIPGLAELFF.